Below, one T cell receptor (beta chain) is given with its context. This entry is derived from a study of blood T cell repertoires in COVID-19. Study summary: Donors in the United States, Italy and Spain gave samples during acute or convalescent COVID-19.

The trim removed 5 bases at V and 2 bases at J, leaving 21 bases unmatched. The CDR3 is made up of 19 amino acids. Germline V gives CDR1 GTSNPN, CDR2 SVGIG (reference sequence). Libraries were prepared by immunoSEQ multiplex PCR; TCRdb keeps only in-frame clonotypes and omits some of them. This repertoire shows 250,000 to 350,000 clones, approximately 91% found once; its top ten account for around 10%. The source is a young woman with COVID-19, enrolled during active disease. This chain joins TRBV30 and TRBJ2-7; 10 nucleotides align to TRBD2. Sequencing was performed on peripheral blood. CDR3 region: CAWVDGTVRGLALPYEQYF. In nucleotides, the CDR3 is TGTGCCTGGGTGGACGGGACCGTTCGGGGACTAGCGCTTCCCTACGAGCAGTACTTC.